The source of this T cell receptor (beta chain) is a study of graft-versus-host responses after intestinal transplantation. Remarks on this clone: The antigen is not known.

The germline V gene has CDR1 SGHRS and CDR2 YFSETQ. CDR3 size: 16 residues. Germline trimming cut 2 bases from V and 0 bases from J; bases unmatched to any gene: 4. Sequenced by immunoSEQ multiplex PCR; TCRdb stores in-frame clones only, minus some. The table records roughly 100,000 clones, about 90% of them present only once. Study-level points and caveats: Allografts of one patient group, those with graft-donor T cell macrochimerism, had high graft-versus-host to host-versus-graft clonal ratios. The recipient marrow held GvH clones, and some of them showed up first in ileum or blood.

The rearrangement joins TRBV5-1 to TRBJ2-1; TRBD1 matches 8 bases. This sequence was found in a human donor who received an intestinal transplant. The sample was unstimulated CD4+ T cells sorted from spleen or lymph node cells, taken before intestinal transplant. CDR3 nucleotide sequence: TGCGCCAGCAGCTTACGAGGACAGGGCTCCTACAATGAGCAGTTCTTC. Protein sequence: CASSLRGQGSYNEQFF.